This is a list of T cell receptor beta chains from one sample in a study of blood T cells in healthy people across ages. TCRdb ran MiXCR on the 5' RACE reads and lists one entry per CDR3 protein. The repertoire consists of 700,000 to 1,000,000 distinct CDR3 sequences, with under 45% occurring once and the leading ten covering around 21%. The source material was blood. The receptors here all came from a man aged 55 to 69 in good health. Each CDR3 is given with its conserved first and last residue. The order of the fields is J gene, clone size, V gene, D gene, CDR3 DNA, CDR3 protein. A D gene is named only where the DNA matches it firmly. Expanded clones are given a class, and other clones once, few, many or no size at all.

TRBJ2-1 few TRBV20-1 TRBD2 TGCAGTGCTGAAGCAACAGCGGGGGAGCAGTTCTTC CSAEATAGEQFF
TRBJ2-5 NA TRBV6-2/TRBV6-3 NA TGTGCCAGCAGTTACTCAAGGGCTAGTAGGGAGACCCAGTACTTC CASSYSRASRETQYF
TRBJ2-5 NA TRBV12-3/TRBV12-4 NA TGTGCCAGCAGTGGGACGGTCCAGAAGACCCAGTACTTC CASSGTVQKTQYF
TRBJ1-2 NA TRBV20-1 NA TGCAGTGCTAGAGACCCGCTCATGGTTGGTGGCTACACCTTC CSARDPLMVGGYTF
TRBJ1-1 NA TRBV5-1 TRBD1 TGCGCCAGCAGCGGTCAACAGGGGGCCAAGGGAACTGAAGCTTTCTTT CASSGQQGAKGTEAFF
TRBJ2-7 few TRBV6-2/TRBV6-3 NA TGTGCCAGCAGCTATCGGACGGACTCCTACGAGCAGTACTTC CASSYRTDSYEQYF
TRBJ2-3 NA TRBV4-1 TRBD2 TGCGCCAGCCAGAGGGGGCTAGCGGGGGGGGGAGGCACAGATACGCAGTATTTT CASQRGLAGGGGTDTQYF
TRBJ2-1 NA TRBV7-3 TRBD2 TGTGCCAGCATCAAACGGGTAGCGGGGGGCCAAGGTAGCTCCTACAATGAGCAGTTCTTC CASIKRVAGGQGSSYNEQFF
TRBJ2-7 NA TRBV25-1 TRBD1 TGTGCCAGCAGTGGGGGGACAGAGTTCTACAATGAGCAGTACTTC CASSGGTEFYNEQYF
TRBJ2-5 NA TRBV5-5 TRBD1 TGTGCCAGCAGCTTGTTAACAGGGGGCTCAGAGACCCAGTACTTC CASSLLTGGSETQYF
TRBJ2-7 NA TRBV10-2 NA TGCGCCAGCGGCGACAGAGACTCCTACGAGCAGTACTTC CASGDRDSYEQYF
TRBJ1-2 NA TRBV28 NA TGTGCCAGCAGTGTTAGCACGGCCTATGGCTACACCTTC CASSVSTAYGYTF
TRBJ2-7 NA TRBV10-3 TRBD1 TGTGCCATCAGTGAAGCCGGGACAGGGAAATTCATGGCCTACGAGCAGTACTTC CAISEAGTGKFMAYEQYF
TRBJ2-3 few TRBV5-1 NA TGCGCCAGCAGCTTGGGCGGACAGAAGGTTCCAGATACGCAGTATTTT CASSLGGQKVPDTQYF
TRBJ1-2 once TRBV5-1 NA TGCGCCAGCAGCCGACAGCGGGGGAACTATGGCTACACCTTC CASSRQRGNYGYTF
TRBJ1-2 few TRBV7-6 TRBD1 TGTGCCAGCAGCTGGAACCGGGACAGGGGAGGTGGCTACACCTTC CASSWNRDRGGGYTF
TRBJ2-1 few TRBV10-3 TRBD2 TGTGCCATCAGAAAGACTAGCGGGGGTGATGAGCAGTTCTTC CAIRKTSGGDEQFF